This T cell receptor (beta chain) originates from a study of T cell changes during pregnancy in multiple sclerosis. The CDR3 extends over 14 amino acids. Germline V gene sequence: CDR1 SNHLY, CDR2 FYNNEI. Trimming removed 6 bases at V and 1 base at J, with 12 bases between. Sequenced by immunoSEQ multiplex PCR; TCRdb stores in-frame clones only, minus some. The data contain around 88,000 clones, approximately 93% of them singletons. The clonotype originates from a female donor with multiple sclerosis, enrolled in a pregnancy study. The gene calls are TRBV2 and TRBJ1-1, with a possible D match to TRBD1 (5 bases). Material: peripheral blood, obtained in the first trimester of pregnancy. The CDR3 DNA reads as TGTGCCAGCAGGGAGGCGGGGCCGAACACTGAAGCTTTCTTT. Translating gives CASREAGPNTEAFF.